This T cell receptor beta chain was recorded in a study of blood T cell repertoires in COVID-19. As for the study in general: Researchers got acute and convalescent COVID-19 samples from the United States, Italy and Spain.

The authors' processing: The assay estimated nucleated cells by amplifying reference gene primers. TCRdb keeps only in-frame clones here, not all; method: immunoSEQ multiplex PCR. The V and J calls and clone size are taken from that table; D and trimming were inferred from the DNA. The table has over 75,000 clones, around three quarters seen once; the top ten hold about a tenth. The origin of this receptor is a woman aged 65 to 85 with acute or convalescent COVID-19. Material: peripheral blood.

CDR3 nucleotide sequence: TGTGCCAGCAGTTACTCGGAGGGCGCTAGCACAGATACGCAGTATTTT. Its translation: CASSYSEGASTDTQYF. The J gene is TRBJ2-3, the V gene TRBV6-2 or TRBV6-3, with a tentative D call TRBD2 (6 bases). Trimming pared 0 bases from V and 0 bases from J, leaving 10 bases between. The germline gives CDR1 MNHEY, CDR2 SVGEGT. CDR3 length equals 16 residues.